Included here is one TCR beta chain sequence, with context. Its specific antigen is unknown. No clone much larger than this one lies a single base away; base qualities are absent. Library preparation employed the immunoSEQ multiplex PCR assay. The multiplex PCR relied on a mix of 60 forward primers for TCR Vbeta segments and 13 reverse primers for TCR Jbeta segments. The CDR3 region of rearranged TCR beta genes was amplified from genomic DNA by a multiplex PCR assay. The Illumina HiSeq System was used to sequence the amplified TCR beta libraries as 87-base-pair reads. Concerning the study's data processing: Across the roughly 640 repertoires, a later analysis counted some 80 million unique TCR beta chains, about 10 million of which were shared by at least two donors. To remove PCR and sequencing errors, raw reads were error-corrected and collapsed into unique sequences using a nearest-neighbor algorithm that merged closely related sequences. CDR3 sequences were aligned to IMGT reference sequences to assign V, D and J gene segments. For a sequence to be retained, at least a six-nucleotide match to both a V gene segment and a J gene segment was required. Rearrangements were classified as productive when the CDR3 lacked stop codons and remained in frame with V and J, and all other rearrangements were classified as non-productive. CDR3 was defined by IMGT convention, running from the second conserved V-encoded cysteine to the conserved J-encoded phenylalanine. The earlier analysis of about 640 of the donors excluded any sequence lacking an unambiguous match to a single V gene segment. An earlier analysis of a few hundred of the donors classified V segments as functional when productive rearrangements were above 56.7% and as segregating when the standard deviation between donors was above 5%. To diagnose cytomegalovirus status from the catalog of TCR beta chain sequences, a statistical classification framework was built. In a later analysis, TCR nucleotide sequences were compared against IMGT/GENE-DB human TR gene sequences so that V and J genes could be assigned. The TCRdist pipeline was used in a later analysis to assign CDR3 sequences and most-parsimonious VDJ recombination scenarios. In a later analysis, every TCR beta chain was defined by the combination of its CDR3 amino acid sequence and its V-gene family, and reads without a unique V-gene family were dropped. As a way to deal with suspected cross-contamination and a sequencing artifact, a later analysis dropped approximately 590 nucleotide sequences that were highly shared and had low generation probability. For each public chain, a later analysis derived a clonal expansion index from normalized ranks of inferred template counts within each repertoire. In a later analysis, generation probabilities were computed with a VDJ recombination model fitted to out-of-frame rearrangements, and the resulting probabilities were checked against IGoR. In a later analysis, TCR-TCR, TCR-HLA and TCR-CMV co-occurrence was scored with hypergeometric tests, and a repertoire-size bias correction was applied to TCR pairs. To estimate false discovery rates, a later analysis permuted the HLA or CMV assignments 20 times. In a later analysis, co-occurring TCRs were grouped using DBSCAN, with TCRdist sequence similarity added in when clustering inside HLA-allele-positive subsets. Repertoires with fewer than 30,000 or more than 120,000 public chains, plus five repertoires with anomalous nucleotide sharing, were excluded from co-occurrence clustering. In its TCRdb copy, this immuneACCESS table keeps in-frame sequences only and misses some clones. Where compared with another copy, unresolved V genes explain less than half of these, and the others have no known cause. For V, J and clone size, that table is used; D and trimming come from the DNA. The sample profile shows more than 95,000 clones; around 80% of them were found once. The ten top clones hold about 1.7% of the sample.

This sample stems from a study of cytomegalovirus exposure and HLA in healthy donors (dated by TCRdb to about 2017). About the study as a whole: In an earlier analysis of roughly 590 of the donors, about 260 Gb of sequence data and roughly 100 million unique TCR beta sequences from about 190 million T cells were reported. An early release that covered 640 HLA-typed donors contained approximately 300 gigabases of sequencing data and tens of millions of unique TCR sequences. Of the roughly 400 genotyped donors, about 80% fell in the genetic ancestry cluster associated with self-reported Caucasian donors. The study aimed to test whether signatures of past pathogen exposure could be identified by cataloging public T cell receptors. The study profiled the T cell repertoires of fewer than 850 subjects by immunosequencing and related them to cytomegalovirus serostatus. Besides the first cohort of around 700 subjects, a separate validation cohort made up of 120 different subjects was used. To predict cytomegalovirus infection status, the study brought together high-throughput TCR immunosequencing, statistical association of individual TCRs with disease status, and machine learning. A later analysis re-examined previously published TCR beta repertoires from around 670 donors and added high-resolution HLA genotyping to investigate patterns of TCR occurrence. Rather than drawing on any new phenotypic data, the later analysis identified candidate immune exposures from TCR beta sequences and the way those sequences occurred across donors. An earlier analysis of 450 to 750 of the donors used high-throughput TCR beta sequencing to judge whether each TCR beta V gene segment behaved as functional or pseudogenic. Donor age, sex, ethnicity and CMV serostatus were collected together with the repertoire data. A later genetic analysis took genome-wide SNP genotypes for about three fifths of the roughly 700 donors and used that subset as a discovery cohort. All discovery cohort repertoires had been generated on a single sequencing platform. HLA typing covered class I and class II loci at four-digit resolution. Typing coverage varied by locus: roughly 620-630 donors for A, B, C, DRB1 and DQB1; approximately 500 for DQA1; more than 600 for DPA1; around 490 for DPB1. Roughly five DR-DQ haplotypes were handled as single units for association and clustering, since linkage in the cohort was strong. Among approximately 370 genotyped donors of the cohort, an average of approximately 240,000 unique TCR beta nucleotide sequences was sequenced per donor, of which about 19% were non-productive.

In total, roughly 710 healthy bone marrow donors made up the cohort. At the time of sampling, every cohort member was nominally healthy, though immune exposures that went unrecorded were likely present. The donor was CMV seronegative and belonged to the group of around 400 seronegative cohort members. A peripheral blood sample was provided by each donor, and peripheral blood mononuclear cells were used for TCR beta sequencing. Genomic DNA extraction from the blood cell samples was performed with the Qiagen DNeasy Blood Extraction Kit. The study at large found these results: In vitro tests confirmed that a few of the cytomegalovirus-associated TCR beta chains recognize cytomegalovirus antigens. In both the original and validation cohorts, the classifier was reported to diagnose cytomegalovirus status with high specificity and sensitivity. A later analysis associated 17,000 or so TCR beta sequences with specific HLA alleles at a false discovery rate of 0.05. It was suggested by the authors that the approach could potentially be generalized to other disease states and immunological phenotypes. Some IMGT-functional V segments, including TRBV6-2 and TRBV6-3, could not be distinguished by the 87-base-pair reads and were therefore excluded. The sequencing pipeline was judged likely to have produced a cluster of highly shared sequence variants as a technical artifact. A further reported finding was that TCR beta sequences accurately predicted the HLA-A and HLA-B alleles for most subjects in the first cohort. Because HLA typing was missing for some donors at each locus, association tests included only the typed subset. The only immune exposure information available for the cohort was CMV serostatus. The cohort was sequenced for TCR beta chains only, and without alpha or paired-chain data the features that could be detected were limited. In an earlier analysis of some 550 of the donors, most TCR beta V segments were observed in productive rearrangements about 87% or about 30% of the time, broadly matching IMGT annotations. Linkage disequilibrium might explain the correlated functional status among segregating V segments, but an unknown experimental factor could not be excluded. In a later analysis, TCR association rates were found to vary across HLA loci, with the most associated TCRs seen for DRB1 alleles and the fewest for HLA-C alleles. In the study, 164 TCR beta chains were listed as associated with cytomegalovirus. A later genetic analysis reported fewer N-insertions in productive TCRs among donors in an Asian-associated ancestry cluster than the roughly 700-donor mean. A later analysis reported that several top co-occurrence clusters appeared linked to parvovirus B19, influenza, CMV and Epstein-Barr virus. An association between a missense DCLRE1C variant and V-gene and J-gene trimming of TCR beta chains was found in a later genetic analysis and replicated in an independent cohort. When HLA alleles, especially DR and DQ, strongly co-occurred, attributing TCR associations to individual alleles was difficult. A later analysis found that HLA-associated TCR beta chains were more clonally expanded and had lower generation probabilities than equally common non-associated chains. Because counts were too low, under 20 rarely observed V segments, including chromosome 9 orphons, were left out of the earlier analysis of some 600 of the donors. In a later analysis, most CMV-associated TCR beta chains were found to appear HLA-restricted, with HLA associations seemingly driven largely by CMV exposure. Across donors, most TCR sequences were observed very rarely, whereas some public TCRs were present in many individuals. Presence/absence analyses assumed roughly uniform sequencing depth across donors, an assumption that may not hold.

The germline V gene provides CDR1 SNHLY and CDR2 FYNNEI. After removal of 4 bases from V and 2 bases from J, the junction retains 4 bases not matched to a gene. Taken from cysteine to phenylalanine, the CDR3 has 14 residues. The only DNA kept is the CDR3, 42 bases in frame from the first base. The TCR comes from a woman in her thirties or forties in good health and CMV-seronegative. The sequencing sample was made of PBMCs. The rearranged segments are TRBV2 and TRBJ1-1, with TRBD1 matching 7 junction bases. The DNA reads TGTGCCAGCAGTGCTGGGACAGCAAACACTGAAGCTTTCTTT. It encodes CASSAGTANTEAFF.